This is a list of T cell receptor beta chains from one sample in a study of blood T cell repertoires in COVID-19. The assay was immunoSEQ multiplex PCR, and TCRdb's table has in-frame clones only and misses some. Of some 490,000 clones in the sample, about nine tenths were seen once. Sequencing input: PBMCs or T cells enriched from blood (not recorded which). These receptors were obtained from a woman in her sixties who had recovered from COVID-19. Both conserved end residues are part of each CDR3. D genes are given only for firm matches. A clone size is listed for some rows: how often the clone was seen (once, few, many), or a class if it is expanded.

D: .
V: TRBV24-1
J: TRBJ1-3
size: .
CDR3: CATSDSQGMGSGNTIYF
DNA: TGTGCCACCAGTGATTCTCAGGGGATGGGCTCTGGAAACACCATATATTTT

D: .
V: TRBV10-3
J: TRBJ1-2
size: few
CDR3: CAIKEGSYTF
DNA: TGTGCCATCAAGGAGGGCAGCTACACCTTC

D: .
V: TRBV3-1/TRBV3-2
J: TRBJ2-1
size: .
CDR3: CASSQAGAYNEQFF
DNA: TGTGCCAGCAGCCAAGCGGGGGCCTACAATGAGCAGTTCTTC

D: .
V: TRBV12-3/TRBV12-4
J: TRBJ1-1
size: once
CDR3: CASSTVRTEAFF
DNA: TGTGCCAGCTCTACCGTTCGGACTGAAGCTTTCTTT

D: .
V: TRBV6-5
J: TRBJ2-2
size: .
CDR3: CASGRPNTGELFF
DNA: TGTGCCAGCGGGAGGCCTAACACCGGGGAGCTGTTTTTT

D: .
V: TRBV3-1/TRBV3-2
J: TRBJ1-1
size: .
CDR3: CASSQWGGGARNTEAFF
DNA: TGTGCCAGCAGCCAATGGGGAGGGGGGGCTAGGAACACTGAAGCTTTCTTT

D: .
V: TRBV10-3
J: TRBJ1-1
size: few
CDR3: CAISTTGTNTEAFF
DNA: TGTGCCATCAGCACAACAGGGACGAACACTGAAGCTTTCTTT

D: .
V: TRBV3-1/TRBV3-2
J: TRBJ1-2
size: .
CDR3: CASSQAGGAYYGYTF
DNA: TGTGCCAGCAGCCAAGCCGGAGGGGCTTACTATGGCTACACCTTC

D: .
V: TRBV18
J: TRBJ2-5
size: .
CDR3: CASSPSQGGLETQYF
DNA: TGTGCCAGCTCACCCTCTCAGGGTGGATTAGAGACCCAGTACTTC

D: .
V: TRBV7-7
J: TRBJ2-2
size: .
CDR3: CASSPTGQLNTGELFF
DNA: TGTGCTAGCAGCCCAACTGGACAGTTAAACACCGGGGAGCTGTTTTTT

D: .
V: TRBV7-2
J: TRBJ1-1
size: .
CDR3: CASSFARDAEAFF
DNA: TGTGCCAGCAGCTTCGCCCGGGATGCTGAAGCTTTCTTT

D: .
V: TRBV5-1
J: TRBJ2-3
size: .
CDR3: CASRAGLPDTNTQYF
DNA: TGCGCCAGCAGAGCCGGACTACCCGACACGAATACGCAGTATTTT

D: .
V: TRBV5-1
J: TRBJ1-2
size: .
CDR3: CASSLDGGERGYTF
DNA: TGCGCCAGCAGCTTGGATGGGGGGGAGCGTGGCTACACCTTC

D: .
V: TRBV6-5
J: TRBJ2-1
size: many
CDR3: CASTHAGNEQFF
DNA: TGTGCCAGCACCCACGCGGGGAATGAGCAGTTCTTC

D: .
V: TRBV10-2
J: TRBJ1-2
size: once
CDR3: CASSGTAYNYGYTF
DNA: TGCGCCAGCAGTGGGACAGCATATAACTATGGCTACACCTTC

D: .
V: TRBV27
J: TRBJ2-3
size: .
CDR3: CASSSGGLSTDTQYF
DNA: TGTGCCAGCAGTTCCGGAGGACTCAGCACAGATACGCAGTATTTT

D: .
V: TRBV19
J: TRBJ1-4
size: .
CDR3: CASSIDRPAWRPEKLFF
DNA: TGTGCCAGTAGTATAGATAGGCCGGCCTGGCGGCCTGAAAAACTGTTTTTT

D: .
V: TRBV2
J: TRBJ1-4
size: .
CDR3: CASSGTGTNEKLFF
DNA: TGTGCCAGCAGTGGAACAGGGACTAATGAAAAACTGTTTTTT

D: TRBD1
V: TRBV5-4
J: TRBJ1-2
size: .
CDR3: CASSLGTVNYGYTF
DNA: TGTGCCAGCAGCTTAGGGACAGTGAACTATGGCTACACCTTC

D: TRBD1
V: TRBV5-1
J: TRBJ1-4
size: .
CDR3: CASSLGDSNEKLFF
DNA: TGCGCCAGCAGCCTCGGGGACAGTAATGAAAAACTGTTTTTT

D: .
V: TRBV6-5
J: TRBJ1-3
size: .
CDR3: CATRPGGSGNTIYF
DNA: TGTGCCACACGGCCGGGGGGCTCGGGAAACACCATATATTTT

D: .
V: TRBV2
J: TRBJ2-4
size: .
CDR3: CASAKAQGKNIQYF
DNA: TGTGCCAGCGCCAAGGCACAGGGTAAAAACATTCAGTACTTC

D: TRBD1
V: TRBV7-9
J: TRBJ1-4
size: .
CDR3: CASRQGTNEKLFF
DNA: TGTGCCAGCAGACAGGGGACTAATGAAAAACTGTTTTTT

D: TRBD2
V: TRBV20-1
J: TRBJ2-5
size: .
CDR3: CSASSTGTSGIETQYF
DNA: TGCAGTGCTAGTTCCACCGGGACTAGCGGTATAGAGACCCAGTACTTC

D: TRBD1
V: TRBV6-6
J: TRBJ1-2
size: .
CDR3: CASSPNLGQGADYGYTF
DNA: TGTGCCAGCAGTCCTAATCTAGGACAGGGGGCAGACTATGGCTACACCTTC

D: TRBD1
V: TRBV10-2
J: TRBJ1-5
size: once
CDR3: CASSEWTGEQPQHF
DNA: TGCGCCAGCAGTGAGTGGACAGGGGAACAGCCCCAGCATTTT

D: TRBD2
V: TRBV5-1
J: TRBJ2-3
size: .
CDR3: CASSAGSGTRSDTQYF
DNA: TGCGCCAGCAGCGCCGGGTCAGGGACTAGATCGGATACGCAGTATTTT

D: TRBD2
V: TRBV4-2
J: TRBJ2-3
size: .
CDR3: CASSQDPSGGTDTQYF
DNA: TGTGCCAGCAGCCAAGATCCAAGCGGGGGCACAGATACGCAGTATTTT

D: .
V: TRBV6-1
J: TRBJ1-6
size: .
CDR3: CASSEAAGYNSPLHF
DNA: TGTGCCAGCAGTGAAGCGGCAGGATATAATTCACCCCTCCACTTT

D: .
V: TRBV3-1/TRBV3-2
J: TRBJ1-1
size: few
CDR3: CASSSTGNTEAFF
DNA: TGTGCCAGCAGCTCTACAGGGAACACTGAAGCTTTCTTT

D: .
V: TRBV29-1
J: TRBJ2-3
size: .
CDR3: CSVEGRDKGLYF
DNA: TGCAGCGTTGAGGGTCGGGACAAGGGATTGTATTTT

D: .
V: TRBV4-2
J: TRBJ2-7
size: .
CDR3: CASSQDLGGSEQYF
DNA: TGTGCCAGCAGCCAAGATCTGGGAGGTTCCGAGCAGTACTTC

D: TRBD1
V: TRBV24-1
J: TRBJ2-7
size: .
CDR3: CATSDPGQGSYEQYF
DNA: TGTGCCACCAGTGACCCGGGACAGGGATCCTACGAGCAGTACTTC

D: .
V: TRBV6-5
J: TRBJ1-6
size: .
CDR3: CASSRTPGEYTLHF
DNA: TGTGCCAGCAGTCGTACTCCGGGGGAGTATACCCTCCACTTT

D: .
V: TRBV6-5
J: TRBJ1-6
size: .
CDR3: CASSQGYSYNSPLHF
DNA: TGTGCCAGCAGTCAGGGCTACTCCTATAATTCACCCCTCCACTTT

D: .
V: TRBV6-1
J: TRBJ2-3
size: once
CDR3: CASSYNPQDTQYF
DNA: TGTGCCAGCAGTTATAACCCTCAGGATACGCAGTATTTT

D: .
V: TRBV4-2
J: TRBJ1-3
size: .
CDR3: CASSRPGHTDTIYF
DNA: TGTGCCAGCAGCCGCCCGGGACACACGGACACCATATATTTT

D: TRBD1
V: TRBV5-1
J: TRBJ1-2
size: .
CDR3: CASSARDRGRFSGYTF
DNA: TGCGCCAGCAGCGCCCGGGACAGGGGGCGCTTCAGTGGCTACACCTTC

D: .
V: TRBV19
J: TRBJ1-4
size: .
CDR3: CASSMREKLFF
DNA: TGTGCCAGTAGTATGAGAGAAAAACTGTTTTTT

D: TRBD2
V: TRBV5-1
J: TRBJ2-1
size: .
CDR3: CASSLGLADYNEQFF
DNA: TGCGCCAGCAGCTTGGGACTAGCGGACTACAATGAGCAGTTCTTC

D: .
V: TRBV24-1
J: TRBJ1-5
size: .
CDR3: CATSAAGDGGGPQHF
DNA: TGTGCCACCAGTGCAGCGGGCGATGGTGGCGGGCCCCAGCATTTT

D: .
V: TRBV7-2
J: TRBJ2-3
size: .
CDR3: CASSLFRSDTQYF
DNA: TGTGCCAGCAGCTTATTCCGGTCAGATACGCAGTATTTT

D: .
V: TRBV19
J: TRBJ1-5
size: .
CDR3: CASSIGGGLRPQHF
DNA: TGTGCCAGTAGTATAGGCGGGGGGTTACGGCCCCAGCATTTT

D: TRBD2
V: TRBV16
J: TRBJ2-7
size: .
CDR3: CASSPLRPGLVRYEQYF
DNA: TGTGCCAGCAGCCCCTTAAGACCGGGACTAGTGAGGTACGAGCAGTACTTC

D: .
V: TRBV5-1
J: TRBJ2-7
size: .
CDR3: CASSLASGATYEQYF
DNA: TGCGCCAGCAGCTTGGCGTCAGGGGCGACCTACGAGCAGTACTTC

D: TRBD1
V: TRBV27
J: TRBJ2-1
size: .
CDR3: CASSPGTEYNEQFF
DNA: TGTGCCAGCAGTCCCGGGACAGAGTACAATGAGCAGTTCTTC

D: .
V: TRBV7-9
J: TRBJ1-2
size: .
CDR3: CASSSAAAVTNYGYTF
DNA: TGTGCCAGCAGCTCCGCGGCGGCAGTGACGAACTATGGCTACACCTTC

D: TRBD2
V: TRBV11-2
J: TRBJ2-1
size: .
CDR3: CASSLSSGGVSSYNEQFF
DNA: TGTGCCAGCAGCTTGTCTAGCGGGGGGGTTAGCTCCTACAATGAGCAGTTCTTC

D: .
V: TRBV5-1
J: TRBJ2-1
size: .
CDR3: CASSLGQYNEQFF
DNA: TGCGCCAGCAGCTTGGGACAGTACAATGAGCAGTTCTTC

D: TRBD1
V: TRBV30
J: TRBJ2-7
size: once
CDR3: CAWSLQTGSEQYF
DNA: TGTGCCTGGAGCCTACAGACAGGGAGCGAGCAGTACTTC

D: .
V: TRBV7-8
J: TRBJ1-6
size: .
CDR3: CASSSGQGTNSPLHF
DNA: TGTGCCAGCAGCTCCGGGCAGGGCACTAATTCACCCCTCCACTTT

D: .
V: TRBV3-1/TRBV3-2
J: TRBJ2-7
size: .
CDR3: CASSNRGTYEQYF
DNA: TGTGCCAGCAGCAACCGGGGGACCTACGAGCAGTACTTC